The 9 T cell receptor beta chains below come from one sample, sequenced in a study of T cell changes during pregnancy in multiple sclerosis. Assay used: immunoSEQ multiplex PCR; TCRdb lists only in-frame clones, some missing. The table includes about 120,000 clones, approximately 94% detected once. The specimen was peripheral blood, collected before pregnancy. These receptors came from a female donor with multiple sclerosis, enrolled in a pregnancy study.

This chain links TRBV7-3 with TRBJ1-1; 10 bases match TRBD1. The CDR3 totals 15 residues. Germline V lookup: CDR1 SGHTA, CDR2 FQGTGA. V lost 6 bases and J lost 5; bases outside the gene matches: 9. The CDR3 spells CASRPSGTGDTEAFF. Here the CDR3 DNA reads TGTGCCAGCAGGCCTTCCGGGACAGGGGATACTGAAGCTTTCTTT.

The chain couples TRBV27 to TRBJ1-2; the match to TRBD1 covers 8 bases. The CDR3 extends over 13 amino acids. V dropped 2 bases and J dropped 7; count of bases not matched to a gene: 3. Per germline, CDR1 MNHEY and CDR2 SMNVEV (reference sequence). CDR3: CASSLAGGFGYTF. CDR3 bases: TGTGCCAGCAGTTTAGCAGGGGGCTTTGGCTACACCTTC.

The chain couples TRBV9 to TRBJ2-1, with TRBD2 identical over 9 bases. V shed 3 bases, J shed 7 bases, and the junction held 14 bases outside the gene matches. Germline-derived CDR1 and CDR2 are SGDLS and YYNGEE. This CDR3 spans 17 amino acids. In DNA, the CDR3 is TGTGCCAGCAGCGCAGAAGGTCTTAGCGGGAGAGGTAATGAGCAGTTCTTC. Protein: CASSAEGLSGRGNEQFF.

This chain links TRBV9 with TRBJ2-2; 10 nucleotides agree with TRBD2. Trimming at V came to 3 bases and at J to 2 bases, leaving 7 bases not matched to a gene. Germline CDR1 SGDLS, CDR2 YYNGEE. This CDR3 is 17 amino acids long. This chain's CDR3 is CASSDPSGGHNTGELFF. CDR3 DNA: TGTGCCAGCAGCGACCCTAGCGGGGGCCATAACACCGGGGAGCTGTTTTTT.

CDR3 sequence (DNA): TGTGCCAGCAGTTCCTACTCAGGGTTAGGGGCTAATGAAAAACTGTTTTTT. It encodes CASSSYSGLGANEKLFF. This chain uses TRBV28 with TRBJ1-4; D is perhaps TRBD1 (5 bases). The germline V gene encodes CDR1 MDHEN and CDR2 SYDVKM. V gave up 4 bases and J gave up 3 bases, with 18 bases separating them. The CDR3 extends over 17 amino acids.

The chain carries TRBV7-2 and TRBJ2-3; 8 bases match TRBD1. V shed 1 base, J shed 6 bases, and the junction held 9 bases outside the gene matches. The CDR3 length is 16 residues. Looked up from germline, CDR1 is SGHTA and CDR2 is FQGNSA. The CDR3, as DNA: TGTGCCAGCAGCTTAGGAGAGACAGGGGCCCCCGATACGCAGTATTTT. Its translation is CASSLGETGAPDTQYF.

About this clone: Its ends do not fully match the called genes, so a read error is possible. This chain uses TRBV7-6 with TRBJ2-1; D is possibly TRBD1 (5 bases). CDR1 and CDR2 (germline): SGHVS, FNYEAQ. This CDR3 is 12 amino acids long. CDR3 sequence reads: CASSLAGQVLLF. The CDR3, as DNA: TGTGCCAGCAGCTTAGCGGGGCAGGTTTTGCTCTTC. Based on the CDR3 plus reference TRBV7-6 and TRBJ2-1, the full variable domain is GAGVSQSPRYKVTKRGQDVALRCDPISGHVSLYWYRQALGQGPEFLTYFNYEAQQDKSGLPNDRFSAERPEGSISTLTIQRTEQRDSAMYRCASSLAGQVLLFGPGTRLTVL.

The rearrangement links TRBV11-2 to TRBJ2-1; no clear D. CDR1 is SGHAT, CDR2 FQNNGV, per germline. The length of the CDR3 is 11 residues. With 4 bases removed from V and 7 bases from J, the gap between germline ends came to 5 bases. CDR3 DNA sequence: TGTGCCAGCAGCTATTCAAATGAGCAGTTCTTC. This codes for CASSYSNEQFF.

The CDR3 loop reads CASSLQGTSYEQYF. CDR3 nucleotides: TGCGCCAGCAGTCTACAGGGGACCTCCTACGAGCAGTACTTC. The rearrangement uses TRBV4-1 and TRBJ2-7, with TRBD1 matching 7 bases. This CDR3 has 14 residues. Germline CDR1 is MGHRA and CDR2 is YSYEKL. Trimming removed 6 bases from V and 0 bases from J; junction bases left unmatched: 5.